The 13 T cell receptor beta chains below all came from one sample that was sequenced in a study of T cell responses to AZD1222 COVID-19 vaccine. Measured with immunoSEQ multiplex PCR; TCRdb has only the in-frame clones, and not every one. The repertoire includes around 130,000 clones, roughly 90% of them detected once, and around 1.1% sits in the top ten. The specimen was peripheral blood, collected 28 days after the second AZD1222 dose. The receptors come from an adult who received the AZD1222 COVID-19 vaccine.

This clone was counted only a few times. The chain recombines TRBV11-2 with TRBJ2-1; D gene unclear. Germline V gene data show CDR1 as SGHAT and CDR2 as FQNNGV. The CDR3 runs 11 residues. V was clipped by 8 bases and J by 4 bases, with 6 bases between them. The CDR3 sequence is CASGTYNEQFF. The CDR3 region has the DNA TGTGCCAGCGGAACATACAATGAGCAGTTCTTC.

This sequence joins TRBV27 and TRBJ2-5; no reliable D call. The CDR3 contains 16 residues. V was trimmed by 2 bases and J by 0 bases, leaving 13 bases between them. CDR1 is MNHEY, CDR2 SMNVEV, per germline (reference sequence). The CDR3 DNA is TGTGCCAGCAGTTTAAGTGGGCAGTTTAACCAAGAGACCCAGTACTTC. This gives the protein CASSLSGQFNQETQYF.

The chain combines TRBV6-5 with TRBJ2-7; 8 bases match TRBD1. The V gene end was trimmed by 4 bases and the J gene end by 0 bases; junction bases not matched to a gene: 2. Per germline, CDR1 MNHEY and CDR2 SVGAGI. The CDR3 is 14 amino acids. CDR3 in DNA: TGTGCCAGCAGTTTTACAGGGGGCTCCTACGAGCAGTACTTC. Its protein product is CASSFTGGSYEQYF.

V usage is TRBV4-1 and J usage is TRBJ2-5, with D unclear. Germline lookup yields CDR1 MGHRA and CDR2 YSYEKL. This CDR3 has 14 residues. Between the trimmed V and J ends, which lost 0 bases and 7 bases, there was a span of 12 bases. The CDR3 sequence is CASSQEALVGTQYF. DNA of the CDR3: TGCGCCAGCAGCCAAGAAGCCCTAGTGGGGACCCAGTACTTC.

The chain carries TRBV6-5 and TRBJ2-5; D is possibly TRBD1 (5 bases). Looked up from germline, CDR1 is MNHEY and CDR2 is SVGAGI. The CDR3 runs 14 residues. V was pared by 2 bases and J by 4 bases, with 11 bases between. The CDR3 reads CASSYRDRLETQYF. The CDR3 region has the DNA TGTGCCAGCAGTTACCGAGACAGACTAGAGACCCAGTACTTC.

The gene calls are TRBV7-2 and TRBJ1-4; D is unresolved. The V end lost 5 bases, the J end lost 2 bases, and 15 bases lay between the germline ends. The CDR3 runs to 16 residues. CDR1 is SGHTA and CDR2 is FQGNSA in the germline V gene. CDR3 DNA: TGTGCCAGCAGCCCTGGACGTTCACGGACTAATGAAAAACTGTTTTTT. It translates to CASSPGRSRTNEKLFF.

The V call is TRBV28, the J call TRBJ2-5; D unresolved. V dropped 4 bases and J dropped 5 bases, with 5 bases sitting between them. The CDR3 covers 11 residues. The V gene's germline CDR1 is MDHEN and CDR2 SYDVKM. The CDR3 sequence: CASSSVETQYF. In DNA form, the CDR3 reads TGTGCCAGCAGTTCGGTGGAGACCCAGTACTTC.

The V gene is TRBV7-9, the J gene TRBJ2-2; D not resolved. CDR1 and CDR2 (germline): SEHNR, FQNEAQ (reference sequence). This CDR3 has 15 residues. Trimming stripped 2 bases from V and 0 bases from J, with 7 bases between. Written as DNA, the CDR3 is TGTGCCAGCAGCTTAAGGGCACCGAACACCGGGGAGCTGTTTTTT. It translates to CASSLRAPNTGELFF.

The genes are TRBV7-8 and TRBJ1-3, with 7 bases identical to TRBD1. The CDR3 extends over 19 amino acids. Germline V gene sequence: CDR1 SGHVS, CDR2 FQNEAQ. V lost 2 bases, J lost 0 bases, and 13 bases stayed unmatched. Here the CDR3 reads CASSLFLSGPGGSGNTIYF. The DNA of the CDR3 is TGTGCCAGCAGCTTATTTCTCTCTGGTCCAGGGGGCTCTGGAAACACCATATATTTT.

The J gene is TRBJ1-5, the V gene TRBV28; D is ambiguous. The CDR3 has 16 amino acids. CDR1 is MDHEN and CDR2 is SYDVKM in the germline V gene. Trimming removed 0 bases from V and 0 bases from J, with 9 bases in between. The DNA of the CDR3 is TGTGCCAGCAGTTTATGGAGAGGGCTTAGCAATCAGCCCCAGCATTTT. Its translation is CASSLWRGLSNQPQHF. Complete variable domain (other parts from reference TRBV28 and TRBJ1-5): DVKVTQSSRYLVKRTGEKVFLECVQDMDHENMFWYRQDPGLGLRLIYFSYDVKMKEKGDIPEGYSVSREKKERFSLILESASTNQTSMYLCASSLWRGLSNQPQHFGDGTRLSIL.

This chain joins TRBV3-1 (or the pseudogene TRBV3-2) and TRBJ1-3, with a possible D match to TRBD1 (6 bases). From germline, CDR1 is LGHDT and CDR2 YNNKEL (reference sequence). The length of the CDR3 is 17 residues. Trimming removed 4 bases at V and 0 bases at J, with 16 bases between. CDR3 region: CASSRGETGLSGNTIYF. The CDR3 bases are TGTGCCAGCAGCCGAGGGGAGACAGGCCTCTCTGGAAACACCATATATTTT.

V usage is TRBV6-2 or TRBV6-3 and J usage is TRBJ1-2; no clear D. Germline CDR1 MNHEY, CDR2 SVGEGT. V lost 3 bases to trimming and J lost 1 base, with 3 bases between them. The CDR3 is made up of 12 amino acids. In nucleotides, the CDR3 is TGTGCCAGCAGTTATTATAACTATGGCTACACCTTC. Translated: CASSYYNYGYTF.

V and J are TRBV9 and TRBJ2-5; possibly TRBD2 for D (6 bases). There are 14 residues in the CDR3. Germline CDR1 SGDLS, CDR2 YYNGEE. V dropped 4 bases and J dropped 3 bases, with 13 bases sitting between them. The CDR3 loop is CASSTRTGEETQYF. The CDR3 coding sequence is TGTGCCAGCAGCACAAGGACGGGGGAAGAGACCCAGTACTTC.